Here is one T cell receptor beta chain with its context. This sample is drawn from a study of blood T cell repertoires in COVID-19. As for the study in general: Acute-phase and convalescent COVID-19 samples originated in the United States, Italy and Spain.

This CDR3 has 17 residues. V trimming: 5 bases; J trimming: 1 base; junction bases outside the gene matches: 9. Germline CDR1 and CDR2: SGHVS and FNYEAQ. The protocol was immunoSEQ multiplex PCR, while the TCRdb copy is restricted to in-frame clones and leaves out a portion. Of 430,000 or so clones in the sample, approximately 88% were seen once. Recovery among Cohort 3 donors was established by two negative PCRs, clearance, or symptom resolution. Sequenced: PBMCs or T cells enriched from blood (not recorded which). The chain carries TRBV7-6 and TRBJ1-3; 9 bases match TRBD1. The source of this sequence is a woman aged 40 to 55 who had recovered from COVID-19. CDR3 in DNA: TGTGCCAGCAGCACTCGGACAGGGGAGACTTCTGGAAACACCATATATTTT. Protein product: CASSTRTGETSGNTIYF.